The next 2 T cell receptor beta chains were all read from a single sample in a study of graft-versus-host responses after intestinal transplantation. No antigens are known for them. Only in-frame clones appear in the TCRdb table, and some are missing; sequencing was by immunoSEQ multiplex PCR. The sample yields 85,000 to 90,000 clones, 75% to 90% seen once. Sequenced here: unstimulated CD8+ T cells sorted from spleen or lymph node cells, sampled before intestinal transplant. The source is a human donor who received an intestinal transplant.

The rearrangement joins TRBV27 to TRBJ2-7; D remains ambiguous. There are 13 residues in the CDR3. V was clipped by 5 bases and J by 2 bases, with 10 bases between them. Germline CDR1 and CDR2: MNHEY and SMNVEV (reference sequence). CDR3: CASSPYQAYEQYF. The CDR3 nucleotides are TGTGCCAGCAGTCCTTACCAAGCCTACGAGCAGTACTTC.

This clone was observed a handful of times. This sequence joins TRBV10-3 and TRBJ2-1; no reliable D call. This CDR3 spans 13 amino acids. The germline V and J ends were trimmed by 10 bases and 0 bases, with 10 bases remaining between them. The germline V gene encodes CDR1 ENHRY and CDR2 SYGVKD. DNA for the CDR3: TGTGCCACTCAGCTGAGCTCCTACAATGAGCAGTTCTTC. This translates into CATQLSSYNEQFF.